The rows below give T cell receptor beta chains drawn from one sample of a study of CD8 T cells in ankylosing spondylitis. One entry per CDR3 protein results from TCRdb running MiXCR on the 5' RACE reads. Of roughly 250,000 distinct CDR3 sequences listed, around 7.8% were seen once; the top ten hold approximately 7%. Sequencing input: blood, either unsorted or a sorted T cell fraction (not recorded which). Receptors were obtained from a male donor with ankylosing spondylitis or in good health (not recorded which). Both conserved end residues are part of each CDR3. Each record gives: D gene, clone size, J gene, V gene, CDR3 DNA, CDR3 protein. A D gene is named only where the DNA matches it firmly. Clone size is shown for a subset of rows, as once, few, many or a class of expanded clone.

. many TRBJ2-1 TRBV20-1 TGCAGTGCTAGAGACCATGAGCAGTTCTTC CSARDHEQFF
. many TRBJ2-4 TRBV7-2 TGTGCCAGCAGCTTAGGGGGGAACATTCAGTACTTC CASSLGGNIQYF
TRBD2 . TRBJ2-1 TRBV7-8 TGTGCCAGCAGCACCTTGGGTCCTAGCGGGGCTCTGAGAAATGAGCAGTTCTTC CASSTLGPSGALRNEQFF
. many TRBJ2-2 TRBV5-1 TGCGCCAGCAGCCCTAGGACAGACACCGGGGAGCTGTTTTTT CASSPRTDTGELFF
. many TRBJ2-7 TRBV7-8 TGTGCCAGCAGCTTTTTAACAGGGATGGACTACGAGCAGTACTTC CASSFLTGMDYEQYF
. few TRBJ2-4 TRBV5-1 TGCGCCAGCAGCTTGGACGAGTTAAACATTCAGTACTTC CASSLDELNIQYF
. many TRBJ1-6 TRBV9 TGTGCCAGCAGCACGTTCTCTGACAGTAATTCACCCCTCCACTTT CASSTFSDSNSPLHF
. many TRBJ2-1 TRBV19 TGTGCCAGTAGTAACGGACCCCCGAATGAGCAGTTCTTC CASSNGPPNEQFF
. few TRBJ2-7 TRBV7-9 TGTGCCAGCAACAACCCCGGGGACGAGCAGTACTTC CASNNPGDEQYF
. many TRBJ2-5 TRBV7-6 TGTGCCAGCAGCTTAGAGACAGAAGAAGAGACCCAGTACTTC CASSLETEEETQYF
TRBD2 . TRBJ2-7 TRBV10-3 TGTGCCATCAGTGATCGAGGAGCTAGCGGGACCGTACCCTACGAGCAGTACTTC CAISDRGASGTVPYEQYF
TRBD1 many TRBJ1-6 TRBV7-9 TGTGCCAGCAGCTTAGGACAGGGCGCGAATTCACCCCTCCACTTT CASSLGQGANSPLHF
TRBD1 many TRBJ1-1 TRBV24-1 TGTGCCACCAGTCCCGGACAGGGGGCAGAAGCTTTCTTT CATSPGQGAEAFF
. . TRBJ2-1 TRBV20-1 TGCAGTGCTAGGGACTTACGTCGGGAGACCAATGAGCAGTTCTTC CSARDLRRETNEQFF
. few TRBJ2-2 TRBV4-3 TGCGCCAGCAGCCAAGATGGGAGGTCCGGGGAGCTGTTTTTT CASSQDGRSGELFF